Below, 20 T cell receptor beta chains from the same sample are listed, as sequenced in a study of blood T cell repertoires in COVID-19. Assay: immunoSEQ multiplex PCR; the TCRdb copy retains only in-frame clones and omits some. The sample includes about 48,000 clones, roughly 88% of them seen just once. Sequencing used peripheral blood. The receptors originated from a man aged 65-85 years with acute or convalescent COVID-19.

This clone came up once. The V and J genes are TRBV25-1 and TRBJ2-5, with TRBD1 as a possible D gene (6 bases). Germline V gene sequence: CDR1 MGHDK, CDR2 SYGVNS. The CDR3 totals 15 residues. The V end lost 6 bases, the J end lost 0 bases, and 14 bases lay between the germline ends. The CDR3, as DNA: TGTGCCAGCAGCACGGCAACAGGGTACCAAGAGACCCAGTACTTC. Its protein product is CASSTATGYQETQYF.

This clone has a single count. The CDR3 DNA follows: TGTGCCAGCAGCCCTCGGGGGGGCTCAGATACGCAGTATTTT. Translated: CASSPRGGSDTQYF. The chain is built from TRBV3-1 (or the pseudogene TRBV3-2) and TRBJ2-3, with 8 nucleotides matching TRBD2. J was trimmed by 4 bases and V by 4 bases; bases with no gene match: 4. The CDR3 has 14 amino acids. Germline V gene lookup returns CDR1 LGHDT and CDR2 YNNKEL (reference sequence).

The chain joins TRBV6-1 to TRBJ1-5, with 8 bases lining up with TRBD1. The CDR3 spans 15 residues. Germline V gene sequence: CDR1 MNHNS, CDR2 SASEGT. The V segment lost 2 bases and the J segment 3 bases; nucleotides outside the gene matches: 3. The CDR3 DNA reads TGTGCCAGCAGTGAAAACAGGGGGACCAATCAGCCCCAGCATTTT. It yields the protein CASSENRGTNQPQHF.

This clone was seen more than once but under ten times. The rearrangement links TRBV2 to TRBJ1-6; D not resolved. Trimming left V 8 bases short and J 3 bases short, with 8 bases between. Germline CDR1 SNHLY, CDR2 FYNNEI. There are 13 residues in the CDR3. CDR3 in amino acids: CASRQNYNSPLHF. The CDR3, as DNA: TGTGCCAGCCGACAAAACTATAATTCACCCCTCCACTTT. Supplemented by reference TRBV2 and TRBJ1-6, the full variable domain reads EPEVTQTPSHQVTQMGQEVILRCVPISNHLYFYWYRQILGQKVEFLVSFYNNEISEKSEIFDDQFSVERPDGSNFTLKIRSTKLEDSAMYFCASRQNYNSPLHFGNGTRLTVT.

This rearrangement joins TRBV15 to TRBJ2-3, with D perhaps matching TRBD1 (5 bases). The CDR3 is 16 amino acids. Germline V gene data show CDR1 as LNHNV and CDR2 as YYDKDF (reference sequence). Trimming removed 5 bases from V and 0 bases from J, with 15 bases in between. The CDR3 loop is CATSPLTGYSTDTQYF. CDR3 DNA sequence: TGTGCCACCAGCCCTTTAACAGGATATAGCACAGATACGCAGTATTTT.

This clone came up a few times. The rearrangement joins TRBV4-2 to TRBJ2-1, with 9 nucleotides matching TRBD2. The germline gives CDR1 LGHNA, CDR2 YNFKEQ. The J segment lost 7 bases and the V segment lost 1 base, leaving 14 bases of the junction unmatched. The CDR3 has 18 amino acids. CDR3 in DNA: TGTGCCAGCAGCCAAGGAGGTTTGCGGGAGGGCAAGGGAAATGAGCAGTTCTTC. Translation: CASSQGGLREGKGNEQFF.

This clone has only a few counts. The rearrangement joins TRBV5-1 to TRBJ1-6; weak D call: TRBD1 (5 bases). Germline CDR1 and CDR2: SGHRS and YFSETQ. This CDR3 comprises 14 residues. The germline V and J ends were trimmed by 4 bases and 6 bases, with 11 bases remaining between them. Here the CDR3 reads CASSPGLSNSPLHF. CDR3 nucleotides: TGCGCCAGCAGCCCGGGACTGAGTAATTCACCCCTCCACTTT.

V gene TRBV5-6 combines with J gene TRBJ2-1; 11 positions match TRBD2. This CDR3 spans 16 amino acids. Germline V CDR1 and CDR2: SGHDT, YYEEEE. J lost 6 bases, V lost 1 base, and 6 bases had no gene match. DNA of the CDR3: TGTGCCAGCAGCTTGCTAGCGGGGGGCCATGCCAATGAGCAGTTCTTC. Encoded protein: CASSLLAGGHANEQFF.

This clone occurred a few times. The J gene is TRBJ1-5, the V gene TRBV28; no clear D gene. Trimming took off 2 bases at V and 0 bases at J, with 5 bases between the two ends. The CDR3 is 14 residues long. Germline CDR1 is MDHEN and CDR2 is SYDVKM. The CDR3 protein is CASSLSHSNQPQHF. The CDR3 DNA follows: TGTGCCAGCAGTTTAAGCCATAGCAATCAGCCCCAGCATTTT.

The chain recombines TRBV3-1 (or the pseudogene TRBV3-2) with TRBJ1-1; 7 bases map to TRBD1. Germline values: CDR1 LGHDT, CDR2 YNNKEL (reference sequence). The CDR3 length is 14 residues. Trimming took 2 bases from V and 4 from J; bases not matched to a gene: 4. The DNA of the CDR3 is TGTGCCAGCAGCCAACTCAGGGGGGTCACTGAAGCTTTCTTT. It encodes CASSQLRGVTEAFF.

This rearrangement joins TRBV7-2 to TRBJ1-4; 7 bases map to TRBD1. CDR3 length: 12 amino acids. Germline V gene sequence: CDR1 SGHTA, CDR2 FQGNSA. V was clipped by 6 bases and J by 10 bases; unmatched bases: 5. CDR3 DNA sequence: TGTGCCAGCAGTATAGGGGGCCGAAAACTGTTTTTT. Protein product: CASSIGGRKLFF.

V is TRBV24-1 and J is TRBJ2-5, with 9 bases fitting TRBD1. J was trimmed by 4 bases and V by 2 bases; bases with no gene match: 7. CDR1 and CDR2 (germline): KGHDR, SFDVKD. This CDR3 has 16 residues. CDR3 sequence: CATSDSRGQGGETQYF. The CDR3 nucleotides read TGTGCCACCAGTGATTCCAGGGGACAGGGAGGAGAGACCCAGTACTTC.

V gene TRBV2 combines with J gene TRBJ1-4; 7 positions agree with TRBD1. This CDR3 spans 14 amino acids. From germline, CDR1 is SNHLY and CDR2 FYNNEI. With V trimmed by 6 bases and J by 8 bases, 9 bases remained unmatched. The CDR3 loop reads CASRPQGRREKLFF. Written as DNA, the CDR3 is TGTGCCAGCAGGCCACAGGGGAGGCGGGAAAAACTGTTTTTT.

V and J are TRBV7-2 and TRBJ2-4, with TRBD2 identical over 14 bases. V shed 4 bases, J shed 6 bases, and the junction held 2 bases outside the gene matches. The CDR3 loop spans 15 amino acids. CDR1 is SGHTA and CDR2 is FQGNSA in the germline V gene. Written as DNA, the CDR3 is TGTGCCAGCAGCTCAGGGACTAGCGGGAGAAACATTCAGTACTTC. Translating gives CASSSGTSGRNIQYF.

The chain uses TRBV3-1 (or the pseudogene TRBV3-2) and TRBJ2-7, with D possibly being TRBD2 (5 bases). This CDR3 is built from 15 residues. Germline CDR1 is LGHDT and CDR2 is YNNKEL (reference sequence). Trimming cost V 7 bases and J 1 base, with 17 bases left between them. The CDR3 nucleotides are TGTGCCAGCACAACCAGCGGAGACCCTTCCTACGAGCAGTACTTC. Its protein is CASTTSGDPSYEQYF.

Here the CDR3 reads CASSVQALNTEAFF. The CDR3 nucleotides are TGTGCCAGCAGCGTTCAGGCATTGAACACTGAAGCTTTCTTT. The chain employs TRBV9 and TRBJ1-1, with D uncertain. The ends were cut back, 2 bases at V and 0 bases at J, with 8 bases in the middle. Per germline, CDR1 SGDLS and CDR2 YYNGEE. The CDR3 spans 14 residues.

V is TRBV19 and J is TRBJ2-3; TRBD2 matches at 11 bases. CDR1 and CDR2 (germline): LNHDA, SQIVND (reference sequence). Trimming removed 5 bases from V and 3 bases from J; junction bases left unmatched: 4. This CDR3 contains 15 residues. CDR3 residues: CASSVTSGATDTQYF. CDR3 DNA sequence: TGTGCCAGTAGTGTGACTAGCGGGGCGACAGATACGCAGTATTTT. The full variable domain, rest sourced from reference TRBV19 and TRBJ2-3, is DGGITQSPKYLFRKEGQNVTLSCEQNLNHDAMYWYRQDPGQGLRLIYYSQIVNDFQKGDIAEGYSVSREKKESFPLTVTSAQKNPTAFYLCASSVTSGATDTQYFGPGTRLTVL.

The CDR3, as DNA: TGTGCCAGCAGTATCCGACTAGCGGGCGCCTACGAGCAGTACTTC. Amino acids: CASSIRLAGAYEQYF. The chain carries TRBV6-2 or TRBV6-3 and TRBJ2-7, with 10 nucleotides matching TRBD2. This CDR3 spans 15 amino acids. Germline lookup yields CDR1 MNHEY and CDR2 SVGEGT. V lost 5 bases, J lost 2 bases, and 6 bases stayed unmatched.

The chain uses TRBV19 and TRBJ1-5; 10 bases agree with TRBD1. With V trimmed by 1 base and J by 4 bases, 4 bases remained unmatched. This CDR3 region has 16 residues. CDR1 is LNHDA, CDR2 SQIVND, per germline (reference sequence). The CDR3 spells CASSIATGQGNQPQHF. CDR3 nucleotide sequence: TGTGCCAGTAGTATAGCTACGGGACAGGGGAATCAGCCCCAGCATTTT.

The genes are TRBV6-4 and TRBJ2-2; D is perhaps TRBD1 (8 bases). Germline assignment: CDR1 MRHNA and CDR2 SNTAGT. CDR3 length: 15 residues. Trimming took 4 bases from V and 5 from J, leaving 14 bases between them. The DNA of the CDR3 is TGTGCCAGCAGTGCGACAGGGGAGGGTACCGGGGAGCTGTTTTTT. This sequence encodes CASSATGEGTGELFF.